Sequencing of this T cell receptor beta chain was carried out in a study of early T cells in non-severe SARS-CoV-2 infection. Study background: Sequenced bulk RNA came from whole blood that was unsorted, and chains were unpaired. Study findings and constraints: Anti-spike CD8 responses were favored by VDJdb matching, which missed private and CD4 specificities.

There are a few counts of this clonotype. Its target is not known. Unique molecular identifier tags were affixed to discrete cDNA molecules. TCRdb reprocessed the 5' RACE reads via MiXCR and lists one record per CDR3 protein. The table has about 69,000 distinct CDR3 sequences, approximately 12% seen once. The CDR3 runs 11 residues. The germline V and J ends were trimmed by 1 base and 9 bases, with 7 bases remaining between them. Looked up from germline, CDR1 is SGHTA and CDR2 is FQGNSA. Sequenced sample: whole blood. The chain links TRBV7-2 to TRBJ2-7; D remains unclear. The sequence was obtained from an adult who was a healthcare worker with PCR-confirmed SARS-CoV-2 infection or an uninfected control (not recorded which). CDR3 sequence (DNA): TGTGCCAGCAGCTTAGGGTTGGGGCAGTACTTC. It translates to CASSLGLGQYF.